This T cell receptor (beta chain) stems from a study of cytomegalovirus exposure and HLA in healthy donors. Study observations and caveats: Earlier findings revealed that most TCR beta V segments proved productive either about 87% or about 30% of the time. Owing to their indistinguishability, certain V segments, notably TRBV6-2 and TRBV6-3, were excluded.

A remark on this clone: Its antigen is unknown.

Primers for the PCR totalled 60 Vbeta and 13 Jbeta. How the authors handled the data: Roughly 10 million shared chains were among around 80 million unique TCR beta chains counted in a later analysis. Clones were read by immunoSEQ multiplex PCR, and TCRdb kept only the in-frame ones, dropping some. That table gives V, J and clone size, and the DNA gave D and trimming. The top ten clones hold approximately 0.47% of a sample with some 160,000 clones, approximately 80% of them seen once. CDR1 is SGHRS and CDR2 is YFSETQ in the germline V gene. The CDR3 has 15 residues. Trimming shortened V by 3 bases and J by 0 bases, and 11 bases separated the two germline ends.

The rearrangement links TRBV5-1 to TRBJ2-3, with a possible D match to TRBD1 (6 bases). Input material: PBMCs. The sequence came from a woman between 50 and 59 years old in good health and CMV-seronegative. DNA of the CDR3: TGCGCCAGCAGCTCAGACAGGACTAGCACAGATACGCAGTATTTT. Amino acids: CASSSDRTSTDTQYF.